These T cell receptor beta chains were read from a single sample in a study of cytomegalovirus exposure and HLA in healthy donors. TCRdb keeps only in-frame clones here, not all; method: immunoSEQ multiplex PCR. The sample holds 75,000 to 100,000 clones; 64% are singletons and the top ten take approximately 3%. Material for sequencing was PBMCs. These TCRs come from a man between 60 and 75 years old in good health and CMV-seronegative. CDR3s include the opening cysteine and the closing phenylalanine or tryptophan. Fields, in order: D gene, V gene, J gene, CDR3 protein. The D gene is left open where the match is weak.

TRBD2,TRBV10-3,TRBJ2-6,CAISGGTGANVLTF
-,TRBV28,TRBJ2-7,CASSLTGQIKGQYF
-,TRBV9,TRBJ2-1,CASSGNFEQFF
-,TRBV9,TRBJ1-2,CASSVGAADGYTF
TRBD2,TRBV6-4,TRBJ2-3,CASSDSMAGGADTQYF
TRBD2,TRBV5-1,TRBJ2-2,CASSLVTSGTGELFF
-,TRBV28,TRBJ1-5,CASSQGGQGYQPQHF
-,TRBV5-1,TRBJ1-2,CASSLIGTKPNRDYGYTF
-,TRBV7-8,TRBJ1-3,CASSSQRTGNTIYF
-,TRBV7-3,TRBJ1-3,CASSLRGGSGNTIYF
-,TRBV11-2,TRBJ2-7,CASSLRWSGLSYEQYF
-,TRBV11-3,TRBJ2-2,CASSLYGSRSTGELFF
-,TRBV5-1,TRBJ2-7,CASAQSRGSVPRAWF
TRBD1,TRBV28,TRBJ1-2,CASSASGTGINYGYTF
-,TRBV15,TRBJ2-7,CATSKFTGHHEQYF
-,TRBV19,TRBJ1-4,CASSRNLFGALNEKLFF
TRBD2,TRBV13,TRBJ2-7,CASSMTSGSYEQYF
TRBD1,TRBV28,TRBJ1-2,CASSALTGTGGYGYTF
TRBD2,TRBV11-3,TRBJ2-3,CASSPTSGRNTQYF
TRBD1,TRBV7-6,TRBJ1-2,CASSLASGGFYGYTF
-,TRBV2,TRBJ2-7,CASIGQPSSYEQYF
TRBD2,TRBV14,TRBJ2-3,CASSLPGLGSDTQYF
-,TRBV6-1,TRBJ1-4,CASRAGGRKLFF
-,TRBV19,TRBJ1-5,CASSARGIDQPQHF
-,TRBV28,TRBJ2-7,CASSLWREQYF